A single sample is the source of the 30 T cell receptor beta chains below, sequenced in a study of blood T cells in healthy people across ages. A sample-barcoded 5' primer and a J-beta primer mix were used in a second PCR of roughly 6 to 11 cycles. Each CDR3 protein is one row after TCRdb ran MiXCR on the 5' RACE reads. The sample holds hundreds of thousands of distinct CDR3 sequences, roughly 20% seen once. The material sequenced was blood. All receptors derive from a man in his sixties or seventies in good health.

This clonotype was recorded a few times. The V and J genes are TRBV5-1 and TRBJ2-3; possible D gene TRBD2, 6 bases. The CDR3 is made up of 14 amino acids. Germline loops: CDR1 SGHRS, CDR2 YFSETQ. Trimming removed 0 bases from V and 4 bases from J, with 9 bases in between. The CDR3 spells CASSLVREADTQYF. The CDR3 nucleotides are TGCGCCAGCAGCTTGGTAAGGGAGGCAGATACGCAGTATTTT.

The gene calls are TRBV7-8 and TRBJ2-5, with D perhaps being TRBD1 or TRBD2 (5 bases each). TRBJ2-1 explains the end of the DNA better; the J call may be wrong. The CDR3 spans 13 residues. Germline loops: CDR1 SGHVS, CDR2 FQNEAQ. Here the CDR3 DNA reads TGTGCCAGCAGCACCGACAGCGGCAATGAGCAGTTCTTC. Translating gives CASSTDSGNEQFF.

The chain employs TRBV7-2 and TRBJ2-7; 11 bases are a match to TRBD2. After removal of 5 bases from V and 5 bases from J, the junction contained 11 bases not matched to a gene. Germline values: CDR1 SGHTA, CDR2 FQGNSA. The CDR3 runs 16 residues. The CDR3 here is CASSQGLAGGVDEQYF. CDR3 DNA sequence: TGTGCCAGCAGCCAGGGGCTAGCGGGAGGTGTAGACGAGCAGTACTTC.

The chain combines TRBV30 with TRBJ1-5, with 10 bases matching TRBD1. The CDR3 totals 14 residues. From germline, CDR1 is GTSNPN and CDR2 SVGIG (reference sequence). J lost 5 bases, V lost 0 bases, and 1 base had no gene match. CDR3 sequence reads: CAWSVGTGDQPQHF. The CDR3 DNA sequence: TGTGCCTGGAGTGTCGGGACAGGGGATCAGCCCCAGCATTTT. Based on the CDR3 plus reference TRBV30 and TRBJ1-5, the full variable domain is SQTIHQWPATLVQPVGSPLSLECTVEGTSNPNLYWYRQAAGRGLQLLFYSVGIGQISSEVPQNLSASRPQDRQFILSSKKLLLSDSGFYLCAWSVGTGDQPQHFGDGTRLSIL.

The sample holds a few counts of this clonotype. The chain has TRBV3-1 and TRBJ2-5; perhaps TRBD1 as D (5 bases). The V and J ends lost 3 bases and 5 bases respectively, with 13 bases between them. In germline, CDR1 is LGHDT, CDR2 YNNKEL (reference sequence). The CDR3 consists of 14 residues. Here the CDR3 reads CASSHWAGQETQYF. For the CDR3, the DNA is TGTGCCAGCAGCCACTGGGCAGGGCAGGAGACCCAGTACTTC.

This clonotype was counted a few times. The J gene is TRBJ2-3, the V gene TRBV7-2; 7 positions match TRBD2. Germline V gene data show CDR1 as SGHTA and CDR2 as FQGNSA. Losses at the gene ends were 5 bases for V and 9 bases for J; bases not matched to a gene: 8. The CDR3 contains 13 residues. CDR3 region: CASSAAGEGTQYF. CDR3 coding DNA: TGTGCCAGCAGCGCCGCGGGAGAGGGGACGCAGTATTTT.

The chain is built from TRBV19 and TRBJ2-1; no reliable D call. This CDR3 is 14 amino acids long. Germline V gives CDR1 LNHDA, CDR2 SQIVND (reference sequence). Between the trimmed V and J ends, which lost 3 bases and 6 bases, there was a span of 12 bases. CDR3 region: CASSIFSRLNEQFF. For the CDR3, the DNA is TGTGCCAGTAGTATTTTCTCCCGGCTCAATGAGCAGTTCTTC. The full variable domain, its missing parts supplied by reference TRBV19 and TRBJ2-1, is DGGITQSPKYLFRKEGQNVTLSCEQNLNHDAMYWYRQDPGQGLRLIYYSQIVNDFQKGDIAEGYSVSREKKESFPLTVTSAQKNPTAFYLCASSIFSRLNEQFFGPGTRLTVL.

V usage is TRBV20-1 and J usage is TRBJ2-1; 9 bases line up with TRBD2. CDR3 size: 16 residues. The germline V gene has CDR1 DFQATT and CDR2 SNEGSKA (reference sequence). V dropped 2 bases and J dropped 5; count of bases not matched to a gene: 10. The CDR3, as DNA: TGCAGTGCTAGATTGGGCGCGGGAGGGTTGGACAATGAGCAGTTCTTC. Translated, it gives CSARLGAGGLDNEQFF.

The chain has TRBV29-1 and TRBJ2-3; no firm D call. CDR1 is SQVTM and CDR2 is ANQGSEA in the germline V gene. This CDR3 has 11 amino acids. V lost 1 base and J lost 6, with 5 bases in between. Here the CDR3 reads CSVEAVDTQYF. The CDR3 DNA reads as TGCAGCGTTGAAGCCGTGGATACGCAGTATTTT.

The CDR3 DNA reads TGTGCCACCAGCAGAGGTTTTCTAGCGGAGAACATTCAGTACTTC. Its translation: CATSRGFLAENIQYF. The gene calls are TRBV15 and TRBJ2-4; 7 bases are shared with TRBD2. V shed 1 base and J 7 bases; nucleotides not matched to a gene: 7. Looked up from germline, CDR1 is LNHNV and CDR2 is YYDKDF (reference sequence). The CDR3 runs to 15 residues.

The chain combines TRBV6-5 with TRBJ2-3, with a tentative D call TRBD1 (6 bases). This CDR3 has 17 amino acids. Germline assignment: CDR1 MNHEY and CDR2 SVGAGI. Trimming pared 0 bases from V and 11 bases from J, leaving 24 bases between. The CDR3 region has the DNA TGTGCCAGCAGTTACTCGACAGGAAAGGACCTAGCACAGGAGCAGTATTTT. As protein: CASSYSTGKDLAQEQYF.

This clonotype was detected ten times or more. V gene TRBV7-9 combines with J gene TRBJ1-3; no clear D. V lost 0 bases, J lost 3 bases, and 12 bases lay in between. This CDR3 has 16 amino acids. CDR1 is SEHNR, CDR2 FQNEAQ, per germline (reference sequence). CDR3 DNA: TGTGCCAGCAGCTTAGCCGGCAGGTATGGTGGAAACACCATATATTTT. It codes for CASSLAGRYGGNTIYF.

This clonotype was found many times. V gene TRBV3-1 combines with J gene TRBJ2-1; 13 nucleotides line up with TRBD2. CDR3 length: 22 residues. Per germline, CDR1 LGHDT and CDR2 YNNKEL (reference sequence). Trimming cost V 1 base and J 1 base; bases outside gene matches: 16. The CDR3 loop is CASSQGQWVELAGGFSYNEQFF. The CDR3 DNA sequence: TGTGCCAGCAGCCAAGGTCAATGGGTAGAACTAGCGGGAGGGTTTTCCTACAATGAGCAGTTCTTC.

The chain uses TRBV7-9 and TRBJ1-1; a weak D match, TRBD1 (5 bases). V gave up 0 bases and J gave up 5 bases, with 7 bases separating them. Per germline, CDR1 SEHNR and CDR2 FQNEAQ (reference sequence). CDR3 length: 13 amino acids. CDR3 amino acids: CASSLAGQTEAFF. The CDR3 nucleotides are TGTGCCAGCAGCTTAGCTGGACAAACTGAAGCTTTCTTT. The whole variable domain, remainder taken from reference TRBV7-9 and TRBJ1-1, is DTGVSQNPRHKITKRGQNVTFRCDPISEHNRLYWYRQTLGQGPEFLTYFQNEAQLEKSRLLSDRFSAERPKGSFSTLEIQRTEQGDSAMYLCASSLAGQTEAFFGQGTRLTVV.

As for this clonotype: Germline is not matched at one junction end, which may reflect a read error. The chain is built from TRBV12-3 or TRBV12-4 and TRBJ2-1; D may be TRBD1 or TRBD2 (6 bases each). This CDR3 has 14 amino acids. The CDR3 nucleotides read TGTGCCAGCAGTCCACCCGGAGGGGGATACGAGCTGTACTTC. It is translated as CASSPPGGGYELYF.

This clonotype was observed at least ten times. The chain is built from TRBV3-1 and TRBJ1-1; D unclear. V was clipped by 2 bases and J by 0 bases, with 13 bases between them. The CDR3 covers 16 residues. Germline CDR1 is LGHDT and CDR2 is YNNKEL (reference sequence). The CDR3 region has the DNA TGTGCCAGCAGCCAAACCCCAACGCGGCTGAACACTGAAGCTTTCTTT. Protein: CASSQTPTRLNTEAFF.

This clonotype came up many times. The gene calls are TRBV20-1 and TRBJ2-3, with D uncertain. The V end lost 2 bases, the J end lost 0 bases, and 12 bases lay between the germline ends. Germline CDR1 and CDR2: DFQATT and SNEGSKA (reference sequence). CDR3 length: 15 amino acids. CDR3 residues: CSARPRRLSTDTQYF. The DNA for the CDR3 is TGCAGTGCTAGACCTCGGCGTCTAAGCACAGATACGCAGTATTTT.

This clonotype was seen a few times. The rearrangement uses TRBV27 and TRBJ2-7; the match to TRBD2 covers 8 bases. The junction had 10 bases not matched to a gene; V was cut back by 5 bases and J by 4 bases. The CDR3 extends over 15 amino acids. Germline CDR1 MNHEY, CDR2 SMNVEV (reference sequence). DNA of the CDR3: TGTGCCAGCAGTCGGTCTCTAGCGGGTGGGTACGAGCAGTACTTC. This gives the protein CASSRSLAGGYEQYF.

The chain recombines TRBV3-1 with TRBJ2-1; the D gene is possibly TRBD2 (5 bases). Germline V gene data show CDR1 as LGHDT and CDR2 as YNNKEL (reference sequence). Trimming took 1 base from V and 9 from J, leaving 10 bases between them. CDR3 length equals 13 residues. This chain's CDR3 is CASSQGSGSEQFF. The CDR3 DNA sequence: TGTGCCAGCAGCCAAGGGTCGGGGAGTGAGCAGTTCTTC.

The table lists this clonotype with many counts. The gene calls are TRBV7-8 and TRBJ1-4, with D perhaps TRBD1 (6 bases). CDR1 is SGHVS and CDR2 is FQNEAQ in the germline V gene. The CDR3 sequence is 19 residues long. The germline V and J ends were trimmed by 5 bases and 0 bases, with 22 bases remaining between them. CDR3 protein: CASSLVQIDRSTTNEKLFF. CDR3 bases: TGTGCCAGCAGCCTAGTACAGATCGACAGGTCAACAACTAATGAAAAACTGTTTTTT.

This clonotype was picked up a small number of times. CDR3 nucleotides: TGTGCCAGCTCACCAACAACTAGCGAAGAGACCCAGTACTTC. Its translation: CASSPTTSEETQYF. The chain has TRBV18 and TRBJ2-5; the match to TRBD2 covers 7 bases. CDR1 is KGHSH, CDR2 LQKENI, per germline. The CDR3 length is 14 residues. Trimming removed 2 bases from V and 3 bases from J; junction bases left unmatched: 3.

The rearrangement links TRBV5-6 to TRBJ1-3, with D possibly being TRBD1 (5 bases). V was shortened by 0 bases and J by 7 bases, with 14 bases between the two germline ends. Germline loops: CDR1 SGHDT, CDR2 YYEEEE. This CDR3 comprises 15 residues. In DNA form, the CDR3 reads TGTGCCAGCAGCTTGGAAGGGCAGAAGGGGAACACCATATATTTT. Translated: CASSLEGQKGNTIYF. Full variable domain (missing parts from reference TRBV5-6 and TRBJ1-3): DAGVTQSPTHLIKTRGQQVTLRCSPKSGHDTVSWYQQALGQGPQFIFQYYEEEERQRGNFPDRFSGHQFPNYSSELNVNALLLGDSALYLCASSLEGQKGNTIYFGEGSWLTVV.

The rearrangement joins TRBV6-6 to TRBJ2-3, with no clear D. CDR1 and CDR2 (germline): MNHNY, SVGAGI (reference sequence). The V end was cut by 6 bases, the J end by 4 bases, with 14 bases between. The CDR3 contains 14 residues. As DNA, the CDR3 is TGTGCCAGCAGACCTCCCTCTAGGTCAGATACGCAGTATTTT. Translation gives CASRPPSRSDTQYF.

The chain couples TRBV3-1 to TRBJ1-1; D call uncertain. The CDR3 runs to 13 residues. Trimming pared 4 bases from V and 0 bases from J, leaving 6 bases between. CDR1 and CDR2 from the germline V gene are LGHDT and YNNKEL (reference sequence). The CDR3 DNA follows: TGTGCCAGCAGCCCAGAATTGAACACTGAAGCTTTCTTT. It is translated as CASSPELNTEAFF.

This clonotype occurred once. J is TRBJ2-3 and V is TRBV20-1; 9 bases align to TRBD2. The V gene end was trimmed by 4 bases and the J gene end by 5 bases; junction bases not matched to a gene: 4. CDR1 and CDR2 (germline): DFQATT, SNEGSKA (reference sequence). The CDR3 runs to 13 residues. The DNA of the CDR3 is TGCAGTGCTAATAGCGGGAGTAAAGATACGCAGTATTTT. It specifies CSANSGSKDTQYF.

V and J are TRBV12-3 or TRBV12-4 and TRBJ2-1; 7 bases match TRBD2. The last part of the DNA fits TRBJ2-7 better; the J call may be wrong. This CDR3 is built from 13 residues. CDR3 DNA: TGTGCCAGCAGTTCTCCGGGACTACGGGTGCAGTACTTC. This gives the protein CASSSPGLRVQYF.

This rearrangement joins TRBV20-1 to TRBJ2-5; tentative D call: TRBD2 (6 bases). Trimming left V 3 bases short and J 5 bases short, with 16 bases between. Germline CDR1 is DFQATT and CDR2 is SNEGSKA (reference sequence). This CDR3 is built from 14 residues. The CDR3 nucleotides read TGCAGTGCTAGCGGAACGGGAGTCGGGGAGACCCAGTACTTC. Protein: CSASGTGVGETQYF.

Only a few counts were recorded for this clonotype. V usage is TRBV19 and J usage is TRBJ1-1; D gene unclear. CDR3 size: 15 residues. The ends were cut back, 1 base at V and 1 base at J, with 10 bases in the middle. CDR1 is LNHDA, CDR2 SQIVND, per germline (reference sequence). CDR3 in amino acids: CASSIVVSANTEAFF. The CDR3 DNA reads TGTGCCAGTAGTATAGTGGTCAGCGCGAACACTGAAGCTTTCTTT.

V usage is TRBV4-2 and J usage is TRBJ2-3, with 8 bases identical to TRBD2. The CDR3 runs 15 residues. Germline V gene data show CDR1 as LGHNA and CDR2 as YNFKEQ. The V gene end was trimmed by 1 base and the J gene end by 1 base; junction bases not matched to a gene: 1. CDR3 DNA sequence: TGTGCCAGCAGCCAAGGAGCGGGGGGCACAGATACGCAGTATTTT. This codes for CASSQGAGGTDTQYF.

This clonotype has only a few counts. The rearrangement joins TRBV5-1 to TRBJ2-3, with TRBD2 identical over 8 bases. CDR3 length: 14 amino acids. From germline, CDR1 is SGHRS and CDR2 YFSETQ. After removal of 4 bases from V and 5 bases from J, the junction contained 6 bases not matched to a gene. The CDR3 region has the DNA TGCGCCAGCAGCCAAGACGGGGGGGGAGATACGCAGTATTTT. This codes for CASSQDGGGDTQYF.